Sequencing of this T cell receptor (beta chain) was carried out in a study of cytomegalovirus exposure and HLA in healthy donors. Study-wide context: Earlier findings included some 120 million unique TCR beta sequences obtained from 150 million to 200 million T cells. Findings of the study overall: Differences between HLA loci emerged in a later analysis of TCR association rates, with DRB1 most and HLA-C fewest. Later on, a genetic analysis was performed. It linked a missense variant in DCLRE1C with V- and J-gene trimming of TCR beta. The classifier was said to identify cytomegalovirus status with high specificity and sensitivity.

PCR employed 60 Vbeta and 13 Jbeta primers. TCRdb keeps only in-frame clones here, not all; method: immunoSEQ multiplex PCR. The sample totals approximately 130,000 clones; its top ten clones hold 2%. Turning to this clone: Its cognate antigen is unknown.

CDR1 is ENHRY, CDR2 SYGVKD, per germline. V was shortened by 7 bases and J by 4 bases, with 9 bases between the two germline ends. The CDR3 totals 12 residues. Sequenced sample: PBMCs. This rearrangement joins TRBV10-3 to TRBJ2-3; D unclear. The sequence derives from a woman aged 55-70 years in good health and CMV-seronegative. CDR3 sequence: CAINSGSDTQYF. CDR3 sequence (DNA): TGTGCCATCAACTCCGGGTCAGATACGCAGTATTTT.